The rows below give T cell receptor beta chains drawn from one sample of a study of tumor-infiltrating lymphocytes in primary liver carcinoma. TCRdb re-called the multiplex PCR reads through MiXCR, storing one row per CDR3 protein. This table holds roughly 55,000 distinct CDR3 sequences, less than 85% found once. Sequenced sample: liver tumor tissue from sampling region 2. The receptors here all came from a man aged 35 to 55 with primary liver carcinoma and hepatitis B virus infection. The CDR3 runs from the conserved cysteine through the conserved F or W. A D gene is named only where the DNA matches it firmly. Clone sizes are given selectively: once, few, many, or a class where the clone is expanded.

D: NA
size: NA
J: TRBJ2-6
V: TRBV10-3
CDR3: CAISGTGSLTGASVLTF
DNA: TGTGCCATCAGTGGTACAGGGAGTCTAACTGGGGCCAGCGTCCTGACCTTC

D: NA
size: NA
J: TRBJ2-3
V: TRBV29-1
CDR3: CSVGARGCTDTQYF
DNA: TGCAGCGTTGGTGCCCGAGGTTGCACAGATACGCAGTATTTT

D: NA
size: few
J: TRBJ1-5
V: TRBV5-6
CDR3: CASSPQTDSNQPQHF
DNA: TGTGCCAGCAGCCCCCAGACAGATAGCAATCAGCCCCAGCATTTT

D: TRBD2
size: once
J: TRBJ2-1
V: TRBV12-3/TRBV12-4
CDR3: CANSWEGYNEQFF
DNA: TGTGCCAACAGTTGGGAGGGGTACAATGAGCAGTTCTTC

D: TRBD2
size: NA
J: TRBJ2-5
V: TRBV11-2
CDR3: CASNQSPGGGKETQCF
DNA: TGTGCCAGTAACCAAAGTCCTGGCGGGGGGAAAGAGACCCAGTGCTTC

D: TRBD1
size: few
J: TRBJ2-5
V: TRBV7-2
CDR3: CASSPGQGKETQYF
DNA: TGTGCCAGCAGCCCGGGACAGGGGAAAGAGACCCAGTACTTC

D: NA
size: NA
J: TRBJ2-1
V: TRBV20-1
CDR3: CSARVGDSYNEQFF
DNA: TGCAGTGCTAGAGTGGGGGATTCCTACAATGAGCAGTTCTTC

D: NA
size: NA
J: TRBJ2-5
V: TRBV11-2
CDR3: CASSLDPCSRGRGETQNF
DNA: TGTGCCAGCAGCTTAGATCCGTGCTCTAGAGGGAGAGGAGAGACCCAGAACTTC

D: NA
size: NA
J: TRBJ1-2
V: TRBV11-3
CDR3: CASSPVKINYGYTF
DNA: TGTGCCAGCAGCCCTGTAAAAATAAACTATGGCTACACCTTC

D: TRBD2
size: few
J: TRBJ2-1
V: TRBV19
CDR3: CASGPRGLAGNEQFF
DNA: TGTGCCAGTGGTCCTAGGGGACTAGCGGGTAATGAGCAGTTTTTC

D: NA
size: NA
J: TRBJ1-1
V: TRBV11-2
CDR3: CVSSLMAHQTEVFF
DNA: TGTGTCAGCAGCTTGATGGCTCACCAGACTGAAGTTTTCTTT

D: NA
size: NA
J: TRBJ1-2
V: TRBV5-5
CDR3: CASSSAGGVSGYGYTF
DNA: TGTGCCAGCAGCTCGGCTGGGGGAGTATCGGGATATGGCTACACCTTC